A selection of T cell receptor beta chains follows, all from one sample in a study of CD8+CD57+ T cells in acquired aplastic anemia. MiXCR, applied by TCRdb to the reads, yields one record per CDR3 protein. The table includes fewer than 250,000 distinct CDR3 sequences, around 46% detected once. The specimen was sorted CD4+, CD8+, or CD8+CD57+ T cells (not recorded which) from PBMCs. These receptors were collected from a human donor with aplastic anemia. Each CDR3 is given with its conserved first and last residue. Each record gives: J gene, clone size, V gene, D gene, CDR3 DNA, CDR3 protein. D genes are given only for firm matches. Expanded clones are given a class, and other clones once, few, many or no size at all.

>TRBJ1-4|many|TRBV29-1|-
TGCAGCGTTGTCTCGGGGCCAACTAATGAAAAACTGTTTTTT
CSVVSGPTNEKLFF
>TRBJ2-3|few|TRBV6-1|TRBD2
TGTGCCAGCAATCCGGGGGGTTCTAGCACAGATACGCAGTATTTT
CASNPGGSSTDTQYF
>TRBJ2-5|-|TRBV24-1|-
TGTGCCACCAGTGACCGCGGGACGGGCGGAGAGACCCAGTACTTC
CATSDRGTGGETQYF
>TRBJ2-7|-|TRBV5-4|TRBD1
TGTGCCAGCAGTTCCCATAACAGGGGTTGGTCCCACGAGCAGTACTTC
CASSSHNRGWSHEQYF
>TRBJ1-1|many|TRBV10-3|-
TGTGCCACAGAGGACCGTAAAGGAGCTTTCTTT
CATEDRKGAFF
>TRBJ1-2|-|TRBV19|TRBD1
TGTGCCAGTAGTATCGAACAGGGGAGGTGGGGCTACACCTTC
CASSIEQGRWGYTF
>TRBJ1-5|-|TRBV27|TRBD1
TGTGCCAGCAGTCCTCACGGACAGGGCTTACAGCCCCAGCATTTT
CASSPHGQGLQPQHF
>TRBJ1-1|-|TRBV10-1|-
TGCGCCAGCACCCTGTTGAGGGGAGAGACTGAAGCTTTCTTT
CASTLLRGETEAFF
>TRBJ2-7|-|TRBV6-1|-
TGTGCCAGCAGTGAATTTAGTAGACTGCCCCTGAACATGGAGTACTTC
CASSEFSRLPLNMEYF
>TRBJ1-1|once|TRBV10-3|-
TGTGCCATCAGTGGAAATACAGGGTTTGAAGCTTTCTTT
CAISGNTGFEAFF
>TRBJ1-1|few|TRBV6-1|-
TGTGCCAGCAGTGGCTGGGGGAGGGGGATGAACACTGAAGCTTTCTTT
CASSGWGRGMNTEAFF
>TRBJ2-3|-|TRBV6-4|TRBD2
TGTGCCAGCAGTGGGACTAGCGGGAGTAGGGATACGCAGTATTTT
CASSGTSGSRDTQYF
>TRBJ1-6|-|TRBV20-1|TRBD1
TGCAGTGCTAGAGGTTACGACAGGGATAATTCACCCCTCCACTTT
CSARGYDRDNSPLHF
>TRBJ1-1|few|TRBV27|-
TGTGCCAGCAGTTATCGGAGGGAGGGGAGTACTGAAGCTTTCTTT
CASSYRREGSTEAFF
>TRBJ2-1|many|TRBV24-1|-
TGTGCCACCAGTGAATACGCTAACAACAATGAGCAGTTCTTC
CATSEYANNNEQFF
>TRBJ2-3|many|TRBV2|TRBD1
TGTGCCAGCAGGAAGGGGGCTCGGGATACGCAGTATTTT
CASRKGARDTQYF
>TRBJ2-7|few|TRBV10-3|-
TGTGCCATCAGTGAGCGATACGAGCAGTACTTC
CAISERYEQYF
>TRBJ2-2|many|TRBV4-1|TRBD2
TGCGCCAGCAGCCAGGGACTAGCCGGCGGGGAGCTGTTTTTT
CASSQGLAGGELFF
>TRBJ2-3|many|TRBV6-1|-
TGTGCCAGCAGCCTAATCCGGACAAACACAGATACGCAGTATTTT
CASSLIRTNTDTQYF
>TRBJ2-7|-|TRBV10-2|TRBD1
TGCGCCAGCAAGCAGGACAGGGGGTCCGAGCAGTACTTC
CASKQDRGSEQYF
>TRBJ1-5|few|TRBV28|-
TGTGCCAGCAGTGTCAGGGGTAAGGATCAGCCCCAGCATTTT
CASSVRGKDQPQHF